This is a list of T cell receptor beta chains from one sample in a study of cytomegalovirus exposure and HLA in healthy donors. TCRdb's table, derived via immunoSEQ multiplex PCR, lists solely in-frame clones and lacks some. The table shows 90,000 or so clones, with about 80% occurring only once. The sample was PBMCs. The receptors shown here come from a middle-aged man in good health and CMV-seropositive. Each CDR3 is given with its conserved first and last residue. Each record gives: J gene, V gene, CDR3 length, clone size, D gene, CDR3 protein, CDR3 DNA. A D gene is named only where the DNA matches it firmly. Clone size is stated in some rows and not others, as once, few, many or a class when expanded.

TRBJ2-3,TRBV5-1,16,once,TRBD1,CASSLQGDFFGDTQYF,TGCGCCAGCAGCCTACAGGGGGATTTCTTTGGAGATACGCAGTATTTT
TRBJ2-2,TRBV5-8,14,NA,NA,CASSLTSYAGELFF,TGTGCCAGCAGCCTCACTAGTTACGCTGGGGAGCTGTTTTTT
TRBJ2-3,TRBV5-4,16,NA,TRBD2,CASSPRLAGVEDTQYF,TGTGCCAGCAGCCCCAGACTAGCGGGAGTAGAAGATACGCAGTATTTT
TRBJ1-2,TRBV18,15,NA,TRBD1,CASSPEVQGAYGYTF,TGTGCCAGCTCACCGGAGGTCCAGGGGGCGTATGGCTACACCTTC
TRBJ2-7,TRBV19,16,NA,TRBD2,CASSISLAGNRWEQYF,TGTGCCAGTAGTATATCCCTAGCGGGGAACCGTTGGGAGCAGTACTTC
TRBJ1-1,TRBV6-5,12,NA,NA,CASSPDLKRAFF,TGTGCCAGCAGTCCCGACCTAAAGAGGGCTTTCTTT
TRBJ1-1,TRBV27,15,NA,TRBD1,CASRPQTGWDTEAFF,TGTGCCAGCAGACCACAGACAGGGTGGGACACTGAAGCTTTCTTT
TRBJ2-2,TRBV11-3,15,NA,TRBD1,CASSFGQGYGGELFF,TGTGCCAGCAGCTTCGGACAGGGGTACGGAGGGGAGCTGTTTTTT
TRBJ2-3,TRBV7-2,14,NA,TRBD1,CASSFTGATDTQYF,TGTGCCAGCAGCTTCACAGGGGCCACAGATACGCAGTATTTT
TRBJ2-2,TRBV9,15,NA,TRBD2,CASSAGGSNGGELFF,TGTGCCAGCAGCGCCGGCGGGAGTAATGGCGGGGAGCTGTTTTTT
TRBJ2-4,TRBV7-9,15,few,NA,CASSLVERSKNSQYF,TGTGCCAGCAGCTTAGTGGAAAGGTCCAAAAACAGTCAGTACTTC
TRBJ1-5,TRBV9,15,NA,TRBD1,CASSAGRGPWQPQHF,TGTGCCAGCAGCGCCGGTAGGGGGCCGTGGCAGCCCCAGCATTTT
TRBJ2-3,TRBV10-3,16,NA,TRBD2,CAISGVTSGRADTQYF,TGTGCCATCAGTGGGGTGACTAGCGGGAGGGCAGATACGCAGTATTTT
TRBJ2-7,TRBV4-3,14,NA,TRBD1,CASSLLDRVGEQYF,TGCGCCAGCAGCCTTTTGGACAGGGTGGGCGAGCAGTACTTC
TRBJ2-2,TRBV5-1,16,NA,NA,CASSLGGSRGTGELFF,TGCGCCAGCAGCTTGGGCGGGAGCAGGGGCACCGGGGAGCTGTTTTTT
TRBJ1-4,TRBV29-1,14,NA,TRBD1,CSVEEGTGGEKLFF,TGCAGCGTTGAAGAGGGGACAGGGGGAGAAAAACTGTTTTTT
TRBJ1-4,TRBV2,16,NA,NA,CASSSTSVATNEKLFF,TGTGCCAGCAGTTCTACGTCGGTGGCAACTAATGAAAAACTGTTTTTT
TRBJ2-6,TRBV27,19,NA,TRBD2,CASGLGLAGARSGANVLTF,TGTGCCAGCGGCCTGGGACTAGCGGGAGCCCGCTCTGGGGCCAACGTCCTGACTTTC
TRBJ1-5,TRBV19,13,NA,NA,CASSIKARQPQHF,TGTGCCAGTAGTATTAAGGCTAGGCAGCCCCAGCATTTT
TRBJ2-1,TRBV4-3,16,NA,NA,CASSQERWSSYNEQFF,TGCGCCAGCAGCCAGGAGCGGTGGAGCTCCTACAATGAGCAGTTCTTC
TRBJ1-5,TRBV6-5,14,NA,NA,CASSSTVPNQPQHF,TGTGCCAGCAGCTCGACAGTGCCCAATCAGCCCCAGCATTTT
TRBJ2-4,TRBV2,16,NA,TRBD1,CASSDRDRADKNIQYF,TGTGCCAGCAGTGACCGGGACAGGGCGGACAAAAACATTCAGTACTTC
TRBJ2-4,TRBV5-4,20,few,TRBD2,CASSSGGLRGSPIAKNIQYF,TGTGCCAGCAGCTCCGGGGGGTTAAGGGGCAGCCCAATAGCCAAAAACATTCAGTACTTC
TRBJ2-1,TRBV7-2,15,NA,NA,CASSFDRNSYNEQFF,TGTGCCAGCAGCTTTGACAGAAACTCCTACAATGAGCAGTTCTTC
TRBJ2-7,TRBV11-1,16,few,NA,CASSLSETASVKEQYF,TGTGCCAGCAGCTTATCTGAGACAGCCTCGGTTAAAGAGCAGTACTTC
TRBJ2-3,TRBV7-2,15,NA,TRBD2,CASSFRLAGEDTQYF,TGTGCCAGCAGCTTCCGACTAGCGGGAGAAGATACGCAGTATTTT
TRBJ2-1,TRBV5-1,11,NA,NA,CASSEYNEQFF,TGCGCCAGCAGCGAGTACAATGAGCAGTTCTTC
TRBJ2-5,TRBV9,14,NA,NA,CASSPRDPVETQYF,TGTGCCAGCAGCCCTAGAGACCCAGTGGAGACCCAGTACTTC
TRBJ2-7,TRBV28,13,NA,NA,CASSGVPTYEQYF,TGTGCCAGCAGCGGTGTCCCTACCTACGAGCAGTACTTC
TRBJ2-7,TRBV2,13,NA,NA,CASSEGAPSEQYF,TGTGCCAGCAGTGAAGGGGCCCCAAGCGAGCAGTACTTC
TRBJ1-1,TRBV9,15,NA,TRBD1,CASSIGTGGASEAFF,TGTGCCAGCAGCATCGGGACAGGGGGCGCGTCTGAAGCTTTCTTT